This T cell receptor (beta chain) appears in the sequencing data of a study of T cells in tumors after PD-1 blockade. Assay used: immunoSEQ multiplex PCR; TCRdb lists only in-frame clones, some missing. In the table there are approximately 45,000 clones, approximately 79% of which are singletons. This material consisted of PBMCs, taken before anti-PD-1 therapy. This sequence was found in a human donor with advanced basal cell or squamous cell carcinoma (not recorded which).

The CDR3 nucleotides read TGTGCCAGCAGTGAAGGGGGCGCGGGGCCCCAAAATGAGCAGTTCTTC. Its protein product is CASSEGGAGPQNEQFF. J is TRBJ2-1 and V is TRBV7-8; tentative D call: TRBD1 (7 bases). In germline, CDR1 is SGHVS, CDR2 FQNEAQ. The CDR3 contains 16 residues. V shed 6 bases and J shed 7 bases, with 22 bases lying between them.